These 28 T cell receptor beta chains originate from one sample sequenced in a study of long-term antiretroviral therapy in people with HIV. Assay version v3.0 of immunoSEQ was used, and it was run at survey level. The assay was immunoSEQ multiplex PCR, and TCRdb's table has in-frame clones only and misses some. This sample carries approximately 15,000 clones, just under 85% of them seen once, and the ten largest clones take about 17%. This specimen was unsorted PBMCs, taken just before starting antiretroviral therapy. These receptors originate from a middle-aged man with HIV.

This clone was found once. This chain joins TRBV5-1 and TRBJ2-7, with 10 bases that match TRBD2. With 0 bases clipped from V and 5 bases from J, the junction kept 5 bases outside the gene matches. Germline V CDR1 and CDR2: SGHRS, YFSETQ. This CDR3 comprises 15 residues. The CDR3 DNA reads TGCGCCAGCAGCTTGGTGGCTAGCGGGAGTAACGAGCAGTACTTC. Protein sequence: CASSLVASGSNEQYF. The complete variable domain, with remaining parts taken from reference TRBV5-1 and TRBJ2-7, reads KAGVTQTPRYLIKTRGQQVTLSCSPISGHRSVSWYQQTPGQGLQFLFEYFSETQRNKGNFPGRFSGRQFSNSRSEMNVSTLELGDSALYLCASSLVASGSNEQYFGPGTRLTVT.

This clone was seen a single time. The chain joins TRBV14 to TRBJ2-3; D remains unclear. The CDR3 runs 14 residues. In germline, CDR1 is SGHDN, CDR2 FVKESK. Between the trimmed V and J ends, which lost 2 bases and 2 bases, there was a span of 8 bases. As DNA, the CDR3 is TGTGCCAGCAGCCAACAACGGCACACAGATACGCAGTATTTT. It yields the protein CASSQQRHTDTQYF.

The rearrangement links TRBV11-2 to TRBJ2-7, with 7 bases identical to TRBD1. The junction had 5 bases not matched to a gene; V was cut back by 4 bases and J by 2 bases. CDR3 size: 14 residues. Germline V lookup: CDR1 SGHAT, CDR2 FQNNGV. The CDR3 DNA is TGTGCCAGCAGCTCGTTTACAGGGGCCTACGAGCAGTACTTC. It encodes CASSSFTGAYEQYF.

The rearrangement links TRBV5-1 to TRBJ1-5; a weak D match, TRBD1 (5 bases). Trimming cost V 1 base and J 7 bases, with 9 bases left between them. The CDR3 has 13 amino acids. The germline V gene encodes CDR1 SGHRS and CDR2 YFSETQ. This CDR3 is CASSLFGGQPQHF. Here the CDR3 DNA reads TGCGCCAGCAGCTTGTTCGGGGGGCAGCCCCAGCATTTT.

CDR3 coding DNA: TGTGCCAGCAGCTCCAGGGGCCGCCTTAACTATGGCTACACCTTC. Residues: CASSSRGRLNYGYTF. The rearrangement links TRBV11-3 to TRBJ1-2; weak D call: TRBD1 (6 bases). The V gene lost 4 bases and the J gene lost 1 base, with 13 bases spanning the gap. The germline V gene has CDR1 SGHNT and CDR2 YENEEA. This CDR3 region has 15 residues.

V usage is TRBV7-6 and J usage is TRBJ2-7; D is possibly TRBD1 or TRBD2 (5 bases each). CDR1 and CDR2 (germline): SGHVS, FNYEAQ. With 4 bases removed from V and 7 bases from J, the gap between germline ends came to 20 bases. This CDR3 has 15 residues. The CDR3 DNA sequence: TGTGCCAGCAGCTCAGGGATGGGGCCCTCGGGGGAGCAGTACTTC. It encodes CASSSGMGPSGEQYF.

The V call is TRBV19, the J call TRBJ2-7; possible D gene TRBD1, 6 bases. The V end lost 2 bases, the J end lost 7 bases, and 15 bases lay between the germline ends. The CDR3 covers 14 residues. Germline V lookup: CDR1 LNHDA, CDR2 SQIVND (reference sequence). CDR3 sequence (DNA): TGTGCCAGTAGTATATCCACAGGGCGATGGGAGCAGTACTTC. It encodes CASSISTGRWEQYF.

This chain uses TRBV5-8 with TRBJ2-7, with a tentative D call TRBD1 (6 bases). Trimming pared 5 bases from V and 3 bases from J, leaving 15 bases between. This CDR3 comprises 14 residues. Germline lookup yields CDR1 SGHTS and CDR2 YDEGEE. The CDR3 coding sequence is TGTGCCAGCAGTCAGGGGTGGTCCGTCTACGAGCAGTACTTC. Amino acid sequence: CASSQGWSVYEQYF.

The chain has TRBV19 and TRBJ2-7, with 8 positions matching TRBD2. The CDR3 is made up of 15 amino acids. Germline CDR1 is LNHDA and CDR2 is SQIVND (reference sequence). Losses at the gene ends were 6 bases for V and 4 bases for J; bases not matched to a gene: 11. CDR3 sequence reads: CASRPQGGRSYEQYF. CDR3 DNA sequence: TGTGCCAGTAGACCCCAGGGCGGGAGGAGTTACGAGCAGTACTTC.

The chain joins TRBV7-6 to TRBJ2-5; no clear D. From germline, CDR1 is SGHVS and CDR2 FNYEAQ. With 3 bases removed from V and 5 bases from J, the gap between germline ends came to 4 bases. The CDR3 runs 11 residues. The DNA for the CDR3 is TGTGCCAGCAGCTTTACGGAGACCCAGTACTTC. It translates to CASSFTETQYF.

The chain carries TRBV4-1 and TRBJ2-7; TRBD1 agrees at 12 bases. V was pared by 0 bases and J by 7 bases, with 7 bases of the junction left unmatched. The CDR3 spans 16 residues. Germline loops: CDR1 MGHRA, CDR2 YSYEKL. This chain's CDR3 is CASSQETGQGAGEQYF. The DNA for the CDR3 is TGCGCCAGCAGCCAAGAAACGGGACAGGGGGCGGGAGAGCAGTACTTC.

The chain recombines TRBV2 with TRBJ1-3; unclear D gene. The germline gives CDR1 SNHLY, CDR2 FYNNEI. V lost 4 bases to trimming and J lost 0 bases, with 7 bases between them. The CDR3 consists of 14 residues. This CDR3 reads CASSAGSSGNTIYF. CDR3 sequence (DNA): TGTGCCAGCAGTGCGGGCAGCTCTGGAAACACCATATATTTT. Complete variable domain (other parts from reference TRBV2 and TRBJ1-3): EPEVTQTPSHQVTQMGQEVILRCVPISNHLYFYWYRQILGQKVEFLVSFYNNEISEKSEIFDDQFSVERPDGSNFTLKIRSTKLEDSAMYFCASSAGSSGNTIYFGEGSWLTVV.

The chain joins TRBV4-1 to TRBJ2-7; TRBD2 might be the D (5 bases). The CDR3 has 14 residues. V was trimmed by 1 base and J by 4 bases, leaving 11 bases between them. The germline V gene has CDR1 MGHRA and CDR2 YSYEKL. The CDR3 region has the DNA TGCGCCAGCAGCCAAGGGGGAGCGATTTACGAGCAGTACTTC. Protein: CASSQGGAIYEQYF.

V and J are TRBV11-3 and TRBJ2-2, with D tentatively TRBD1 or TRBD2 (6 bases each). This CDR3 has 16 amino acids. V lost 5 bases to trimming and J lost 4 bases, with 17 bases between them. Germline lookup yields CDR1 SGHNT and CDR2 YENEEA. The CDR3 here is CASSLQGGPGTGELFF. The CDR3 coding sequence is TGTGCCAGCAGCCTACAAGGGGGGCCCGGCACCGGGGAGCTGTTTTTT.

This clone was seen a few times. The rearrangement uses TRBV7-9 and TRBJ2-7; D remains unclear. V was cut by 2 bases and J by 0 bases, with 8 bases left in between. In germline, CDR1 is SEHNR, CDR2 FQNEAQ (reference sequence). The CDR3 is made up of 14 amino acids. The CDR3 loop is CASSLSQFSYEQYF. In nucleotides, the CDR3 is TGTGCCAGCAGCTTAAGCCAGTTCTCCTACGAGCAGTACTTC.

The CDR3 loop reads CASSQERELRDEQFF. CDR3 coding DNA: TGTGCCAGTAGTCAAGAGCGGGAGTTGAGGGATGAGCAGTTCTTC. This chain links TRBV19 with TRBJ2-1; 8 nucleotides align to TRBD2. V was pared by 5 bases and J by 8 bases, with 11 bases of the junction left unmatched. Germline CDR1 reads LNHDA; CDR2 reads SQIVND (reference sequence). The CDR3 totals 15 residues.

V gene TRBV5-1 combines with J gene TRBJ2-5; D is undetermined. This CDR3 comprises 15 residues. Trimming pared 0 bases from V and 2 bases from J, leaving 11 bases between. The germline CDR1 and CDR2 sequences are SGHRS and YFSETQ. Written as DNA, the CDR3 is TGCGCCAGCAGCTTGGATTGGGCAGTTCAAGAGACCCAGTACTTC. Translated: CASSLDWAVQETQYF.

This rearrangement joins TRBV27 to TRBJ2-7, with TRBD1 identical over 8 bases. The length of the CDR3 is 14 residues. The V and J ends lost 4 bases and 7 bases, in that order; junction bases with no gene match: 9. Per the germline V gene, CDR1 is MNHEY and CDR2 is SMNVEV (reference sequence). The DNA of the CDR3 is TGTGCCAGCAGTTGGACAGGGCAGTCTAAAGAGCAGTACTTC. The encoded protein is CASSWTGQSKEQYF.

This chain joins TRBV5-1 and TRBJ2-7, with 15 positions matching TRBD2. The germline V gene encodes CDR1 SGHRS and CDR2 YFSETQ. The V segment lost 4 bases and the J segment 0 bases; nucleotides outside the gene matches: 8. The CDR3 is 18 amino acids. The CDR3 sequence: CASSQPGLAGGYSYEQYF. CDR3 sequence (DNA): TGCGCCAGCAGCCAGCCGGGACTAGCGGGGGGATACTCCTACGAGCAGTACTTC.

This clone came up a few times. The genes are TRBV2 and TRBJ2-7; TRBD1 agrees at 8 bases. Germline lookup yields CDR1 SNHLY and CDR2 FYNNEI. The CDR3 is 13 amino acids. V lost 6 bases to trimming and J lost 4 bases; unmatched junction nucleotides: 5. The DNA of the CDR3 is TGTGCCAGCAGGGCGACAGGGGAATACGAGCAGTACTTC. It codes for CASRATGEYEQYF.

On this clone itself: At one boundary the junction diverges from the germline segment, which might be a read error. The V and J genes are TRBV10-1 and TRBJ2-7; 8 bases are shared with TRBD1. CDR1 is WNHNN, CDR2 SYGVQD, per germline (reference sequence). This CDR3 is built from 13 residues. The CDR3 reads CASSLSEQDRVNF. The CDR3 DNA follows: TGCGCCAGCAGCCTCTCGGAGCAGGACAGGGTGAACTTC.

CDR3 residues: CASSLGIGTSGRNTGELFF. The CDR3 nucleotides read TGTGCCAGCAGCTTGGGGATAGGGACTAGCGGGAGAAACACCGGGGAGCTGTTTTTT. The rearrangement uses TRBV5-8 and TRBJ2-2, with 14 bases fitting TRBD2. With 0 bases clipped from V and 2 bases from J, the junction kept 6 bases outside the gene matches. Germline CDR1 SGHTS, CDR2 YDEGEE. The CDR3 length is 19 residues.

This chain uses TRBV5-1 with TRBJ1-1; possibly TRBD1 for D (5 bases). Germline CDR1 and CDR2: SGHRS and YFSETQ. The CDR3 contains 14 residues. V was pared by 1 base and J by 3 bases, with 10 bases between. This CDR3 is CASSLSGGDTEAFF. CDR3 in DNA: TGCGCCAGCAGCTTGTCGGGGGGAGACACTGAAGCTTTCTTT.

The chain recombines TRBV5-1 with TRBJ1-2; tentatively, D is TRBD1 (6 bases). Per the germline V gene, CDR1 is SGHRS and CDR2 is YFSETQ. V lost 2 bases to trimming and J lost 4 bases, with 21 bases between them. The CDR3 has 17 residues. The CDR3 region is CASSFGMTWKGVYGYTF. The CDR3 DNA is TGCGCCAGCAGCTTCGGGATGACTTGGAAGGGGGTCTATGGCTACACCTTC. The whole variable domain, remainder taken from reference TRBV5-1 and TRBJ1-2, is KAGVTQTPRYLIKTRGQQVTLSCSPISGHRSVSWYQQTPGQGLQFLFEYFSETQRNKGNFPGRFSGRQFSNSRSEMNVSTLELGDSALYLCASSFGMTWKGVYGYTFGSGTRLTVV.

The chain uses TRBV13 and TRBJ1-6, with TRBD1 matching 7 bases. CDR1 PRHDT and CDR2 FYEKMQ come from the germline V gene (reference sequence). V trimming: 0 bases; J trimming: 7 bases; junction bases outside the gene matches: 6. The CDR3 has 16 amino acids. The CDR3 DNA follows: TGTGCCAGCAGCTTAGGAGAGGGGGCGCGGAATTCACCCCTCCACTTT. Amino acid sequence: CASSLGEGARNSPLHF.

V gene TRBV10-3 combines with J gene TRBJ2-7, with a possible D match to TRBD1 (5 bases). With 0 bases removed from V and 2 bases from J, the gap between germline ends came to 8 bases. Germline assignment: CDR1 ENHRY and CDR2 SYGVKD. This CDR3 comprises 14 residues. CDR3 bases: TGTGCCATCAGTGAGTCGGGGCTAGCCTACGAGCAGTACTTC. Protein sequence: CAISESGLAYEQYF.

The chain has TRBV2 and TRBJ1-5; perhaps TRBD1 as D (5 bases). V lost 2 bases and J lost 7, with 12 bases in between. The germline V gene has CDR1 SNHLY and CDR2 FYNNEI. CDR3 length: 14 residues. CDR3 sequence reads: CASSELRGWQPQHF. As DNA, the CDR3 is TGTGCCAGCAGTGAACTAAGGGGTTGGCAGCCCCAGCATTTT. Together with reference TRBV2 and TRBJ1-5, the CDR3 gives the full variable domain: EPEVTQTPSHQVTQMGQEVILRCVPISNHLYFYWYRQILGQKVEFLVSFYNNEISEKSEIFDDQFSVERPDGSNFTLKIRSTKLEDSAMYFCASSELRGWQPQHFGDGTRLSIL.

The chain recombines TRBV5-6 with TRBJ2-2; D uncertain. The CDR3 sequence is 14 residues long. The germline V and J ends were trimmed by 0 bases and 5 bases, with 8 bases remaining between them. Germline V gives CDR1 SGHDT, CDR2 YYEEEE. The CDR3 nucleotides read TGTGCCAGCAGCTTGGGATGGAGTACCGGGGAGCTGTTTTTT. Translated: CASSLGWSTGELFF.